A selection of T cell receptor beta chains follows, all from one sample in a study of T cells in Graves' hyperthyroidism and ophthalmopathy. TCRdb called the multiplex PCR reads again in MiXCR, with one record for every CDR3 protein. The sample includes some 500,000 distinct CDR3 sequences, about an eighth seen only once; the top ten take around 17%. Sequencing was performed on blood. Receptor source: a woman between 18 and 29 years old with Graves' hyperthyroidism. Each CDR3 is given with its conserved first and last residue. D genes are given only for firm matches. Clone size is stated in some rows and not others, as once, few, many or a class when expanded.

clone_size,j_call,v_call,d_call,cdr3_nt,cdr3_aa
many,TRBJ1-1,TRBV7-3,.,TGTGCCAGCAGCCCCCGGGGCCAGGGTTGGCGGGAAGAAGCTTTCTTT,CASSPRGQGWREEAFF
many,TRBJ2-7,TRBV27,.,TGTGCCAGCAGACCAACGGATCAATACGAGCAGTACTTC,CASRPTDQYEQYF
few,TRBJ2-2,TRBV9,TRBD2,TGTGCCAGCAGCCTCTCCATAGCGGGATACACCGGGGAGCTGTTTTTT,CASSLSIAGYTGELFF
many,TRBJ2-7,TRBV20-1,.,TGCAGTGCTAGAGACGGGGAATACGAGCAGTACTTC,CSARDGEYEQYF
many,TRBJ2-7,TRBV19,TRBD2,TGTGCCTCCGGTAACGGGCTAGCGGGAGGGCCGCGGTCTCTCGAGCAGTACTTC,CASGNGLAGGPRSLEQYF
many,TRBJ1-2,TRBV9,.,TGTGCCAGCAGCGTCAGCAGGGGCTATGGCTACACCTTC,CASSVSRGYGYTF
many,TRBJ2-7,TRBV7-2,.,TGTGCCAGCAGCTTAGCTTTTTTTCGGGACGAGCAGTACTTC,CASSLAFFRDEQYF
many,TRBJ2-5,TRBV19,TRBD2,TGTGCCAGTATGAGGACTAGCGGGAACCAACAGACCCAGTACTTC,CASMRTSGNQQTQYF
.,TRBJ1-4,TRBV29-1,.,TGCAGGTCGACCCCCGGGGATGAAAAACTGTTTTTT,CRSTPGDEKLFF
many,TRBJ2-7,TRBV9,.,TGTGCCAGCAGCGTAGGTGGCGGGACCACCTACGAGCAGTACTTC,CASSVGGGTTYEQYF
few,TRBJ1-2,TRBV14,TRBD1,TGTGCCAGCAGTCACCCACAGGGGTATGGCTACACCTTC,CASSHPQGYGYTF
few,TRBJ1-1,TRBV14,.,TGTGCCAGCAGCCAAGTTACTGTCACTGAAGCTTTCTTT,CASSQVTVTEAFF
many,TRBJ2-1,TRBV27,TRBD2,TGTGCCAGCAGTTTATTACCGCGGGAGCACAATGAGCAGTTCTTC,CASSLLPREHNEQFF
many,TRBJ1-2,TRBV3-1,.,TGTGCCAGCAGCCAAGATCGTTGGATAAAATCGCATGGCTACACCTTC,CASSQDRWIKSHGYTF
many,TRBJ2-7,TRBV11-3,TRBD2,TGTGCCAGCACTTCAGCGGGGGGCTCCTACGAGCAGTACTTC,CASTSAGGSYEQYF
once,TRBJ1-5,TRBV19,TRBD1,TGTGCCAGTAGTTCCCGGGACAGGGAAAGCAATCAGCCCCAGCATTTT,CASSSRDRESNQPQHF
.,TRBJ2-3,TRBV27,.,TGTGCCAGCAGCTTTGGGGCGATACGCACAGATACGCAGTATTTT,CASSFGAIRTDTQYF
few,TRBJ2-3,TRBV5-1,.,TGCGCCAGCAGCCCCGGGGGCGGGAGCCAATCCACAGATACGCAGTATTTT,CASSPGGGSQSTDTQYF
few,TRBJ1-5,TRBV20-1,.,TGCAGTGCCCTGCAGTGGGCTCATCAGCCCCAGCATTTT,CSALQWAHQPQHF
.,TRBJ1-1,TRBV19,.,TGTGCCAGTAGTATACTGGTGAACACTGAAGCTTTCTTT,CASSILVNTEAFF
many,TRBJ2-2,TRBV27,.,TGTGCCAGCATCGACCGCTTAGGACGGGACACCGGGGAGCTGTTTTTT,CASIDRLGRDTGELFF
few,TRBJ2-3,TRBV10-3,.,TGTGCCATCAGTGGCGAGGGATCGGATACGCAGTATTTT,CAISGEGSDTQYF
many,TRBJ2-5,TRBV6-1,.,TGTGCCAGCAGTGAAGTAGGGGCACCAAAGACCCAGTACTTC,CASSEVGAPKTQYF
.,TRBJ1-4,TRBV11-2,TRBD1,TGTGCCAGCAGTCAAGGGACAGGGGTCGATGAAAAACTGTTTTTT,CASSQGTGVDEKLFF
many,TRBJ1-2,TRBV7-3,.,TGTGCCAGCAGCTTATCCGGAACGGACTCTGCATATGGCTACACCTTC,CASSLSGTDSAYGYTF
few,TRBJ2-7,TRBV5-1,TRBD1,TGCGCCAGCAGCGGAGGGGACAGGGGAGCCGAGCAGTACTTC,CASSGGDRGAEQYF
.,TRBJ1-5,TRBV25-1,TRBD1,TGTGCCAGCAGTGAAGGGTACAGGGGTGCGGATCAGCCCCAGCATTTT,CASSEGYRGADQPQHF
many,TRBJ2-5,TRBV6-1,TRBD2,TGTGCCAGCAGCCCAAGGTTCAGCGGGAGATACCAAGAGACCCAGTACTTC,CASSPRFSGRYQETQYF
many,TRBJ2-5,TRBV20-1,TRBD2,TGCAGCGCAACTAGTGGGACTAGCGGCCTAGAGACCCAGTACTTC,CSATSGTSGLETQYF
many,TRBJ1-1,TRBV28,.,TGTGCCAGCAGTTTAGGGGGGAGTCGCACTGAAGCTTTCTTT,CASSLGGSRTEAFF
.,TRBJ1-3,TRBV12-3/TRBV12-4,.,TGTGCCAGCAGCCCACAGGGTTTAGCTGGAAACACCATATATTTT,CASSPQGLAGNTIYF
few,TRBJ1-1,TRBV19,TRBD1,TGTGCCAGTAGCAGGGGGGGGGACCGCCCCTCTGAAGCTTTCTTT,CASSRGGDRPSEAFF
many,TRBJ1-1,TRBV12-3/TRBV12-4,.,TGTGCCAGCAGTTTCCAGGCAGGGCCCACTGAAGCTTTCTTT,CASSFQAGPTEAFF
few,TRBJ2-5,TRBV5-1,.,TGCGCCAGCAGCTTGGATTGGCGGCCAGAAGAGACCCAGTACTTC,CASSLDWRPEETQYF
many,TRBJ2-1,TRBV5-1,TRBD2,TGCGCCAGCAGCCTACCCGGGGGGGGCGACAATGAGCAGTTCTTC,CASSLPGGGDNEQFF
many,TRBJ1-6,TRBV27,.,TGTGCCAGCACCTTAGTCCTTCCGGGGTCACCCCTCCACTTT,CASTLVLPGSPLHF
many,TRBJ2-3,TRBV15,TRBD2,TGTGCCACCAGCAGAGAAGTAGCGGGAGCAGTAGATACGCAGTATTTT,CATSREVAGAVDTQYF
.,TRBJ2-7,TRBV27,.,TGTGCCAGCTCGACAGCTTACAATGAGCAGTACTTC,CASSTAYNEQYF
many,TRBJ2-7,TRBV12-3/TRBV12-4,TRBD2,TGTGCCAGCAGGAAGGGCGGGAGGGGCGACGAGCAGTACTTC,CASRKGGRGDEQYF
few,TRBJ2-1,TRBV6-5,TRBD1,TGTGCCAGCAGTTACTCCGGACAGGCCTACAATGAGCAGTTCTTC,CASSYSGQAYNEQFF
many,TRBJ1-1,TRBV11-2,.,TGTGCCAGCAGCTTAGTGTCCCTAAGCAAGGCCGTTGAAGCTTTCTTT,CASSLVSLSKAVEAFF
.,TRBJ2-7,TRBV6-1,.,TGTGCCAGCAGCCGCCCCCCGGAGCCCTACGAGCAGTACTTC,CASSRPPEPYEQYF
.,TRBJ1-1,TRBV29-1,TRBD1,TGCAGCGCGTACACAACAGGGGGCGGTACTGAAGCTTTCTTT,CSAYTTGGGTEAFF